A selection of T cell receptor beta chains follows, all from one sample in a study of cytomegalovirus exposure and HLA in healthy donors. Assay: immunoSEQ multiplex PCR; the TCRdb copy retains only in-frame clones and omits some. The sample records about 90,000 clones, approximately 79% being singletons. The sequenced sample consisted of PBMCs. Receptors originate from a man younger than 40 in good health and CMV-seronegative. The CDR3 runs from the conserved cysteine through the conserved F or W. D genes are given only for firm matches. Rows give clone size only sometimes, using once, few, many, or a class for an expanded clone.

J gene | V gene | clone size | D gene | CDR3 DNA | CDR3 protein
TRBJ1-2 | TRBV19 | medium-sized | TRBD1 | TGTGCCAGTAGTTTTCCGGGACAGTACTATGGCTACACCTTC | CASSFPGQYYGYTF
TRBJ1-2 | TRBV7-9 | NA | NA | TGTGCCAGCAGCACCGGGGGTCGCGGCTACACCTTC | CASSTGGRGYTF
TRBJ1-6 | TRBV7-9 | once | NA | TGTGCCAGCAGCTTAGGGGAACAGGGCAATTCACCCCTCCACTTT | CASSLGEQGNSPLHF
TRBJ2-1 | TRBV4-3 | NA | NA | TGCGCCAGCAGCCAAGCTCTGACTACGGCGGGCAATGAGCAGTTCTTC | CASSQALTTAGNEQFF
TRBJ1-5 | TRBV27 | NA | NA | TGTGCCAGCAGTGCTGGTGTGGGCAGCAATCAGCCCCAGCATTTT | CASSAGVGSNQPQHF
TRBJ2-7 | TRBV6-6 | medium-sized | NA | TGTGCCAGTGCGGCAGGCGGGTACGAGCAGTACTTC | CASAAGGYEQYF
TRBJ1-2 | TRBV5-1 | once | NA | TGCGCCAGCAGTTCAGGGACTAACTATGGCTACACCTTC | CASSSGTNYGYTF
TRBJ1-6 | TRBV15 | NA | NA | TGTGCCACCCGGGAGGGGCGCGCAGGTTATTCACCCCTCCACTTT | CATREGRAGYSPLHF
TRBJ2-3 | TRBV9 | NA | TRBD2 | TGTGCCAGCAGCTCTCAGACTAGCGGGGGGGCCATAGATACGCAGTATTTT | CASSSQTSGGAIDTQYF
TRBJ2-1 | TRBV19 | NA | NA | TGTGCCAGTAGTAGGCTGGACAATGAGCAGTTCTTC | CASSRLDNEQFF
TRBJ2-7 | TRBV28 | NA | NA | TGTGCCAGCAGTTTATTCAGGGGTGAGACCTACGAGCAGTACTTC | CASSLFRGETYEQYF
TRBJ2-3 | TRBV13 | NA | TRBD2 | TGTGCCAGCAGCTTAAAACCCCAGGGCGGGGGGGTAGATACGCAGTATTTT | CASSLKPQGGGVDTQYF
TRBJ2-2 | TRBV6-5 | once | NA | TGTGCCAGCAGGAGCGTGACCGGGGAGCTGTTTTTT | CASRSVTGELFF
TRBJ1-2 | TRBV2 | NA | TRBD1 | TGTGCCAGCAGTGTGAAGGGGACAGCAAATACCTTC | CASSVKGTANTF
TRBJ2-2 | TRBV5-4 | NA | TRBD1 | TGTGCCAGCAGCCGGGGACAGGCGAACACCGGGGAGCTGTTTTTT | CASSRGQANTGELFF
TRBJ2-6 | TRBV25-1 | NA | NA | TGTGCCAGCAGTGACCAACAGCTCTCTGGGGCCAACGTCCTGACTTTC | CASSDQQLSGANVLTF
TRBJ1-2 | TRBV2 | NA | TRBD1 | TGTGCCAGCTGCCGGGACAGAGACTATGGCTACACCTTC | CASCRDRDYGYTF
TRBJ2-3 | TRBV10-3 | NA | NA | TGTGCCATCAAAGAGTCAGGAGGGGGCACAGATACGCAGTATTTT | CAIKESGGGTDTQYF
TRBJ1-2 | TRBV30 | few | NA | TGTGCCTGGAGACAGACCTATGGCTACACCTTC | CAWRQTYGYTF
TRBJ1-3 | TRBV5-1 | few | NA | TGCGCCAGCAGCTTGGAACTCCGCTCTGGAAACACCATATATTTT | CASSLELRSGNTIYF
TRBJ1-4 | TRBV7-8 | NA | NA | TGTGCCAGCAGCCTCCCCTTGGGGGGGGACATTAATGAAAAACTGTTTTTT | CASSLPLGGDINEKLFF
TRBJ1-1 | TRBV5-4 | few | TRBD1 | TGTGCCAGCAGCGGAACAGGGGGGAACACTGAAGCTTTCTTT | CASSGTGGNTEAFF
TRBJ1-3 | TRBV5-1 | NA | NA | TGCGCCAGCAGCCCGGGGGGCAGGCTGACCTCTGGAAACACCATATATTTT | CASSPGGRLTSGNTIYF
TRBJ1-1 | TRBV27 | NA | NA | TGTGCCAGCAGTCTTAGCGAGAACACTGAAGCTTTCTTT | CASSLSENTEAFF
TRBJ1-3 | TRBV7-6 | NA | NA | TGTGCCAGCAGCCGAGGGGGGGGCGCCTCTGGAAACACCATATATTTT | CASSRGGGASGNTIYF
TRBJ2-6 | TRBV2 | NA | NA | TGTGCCAGCAGTGAAGTTCTGTCAGGGGTTGGGGCCAACGTCCTGACTTTC | CASSEVLSGVGANVLTF
TRBJ1-1 | TRBV20-1 | NA | NA | TGCAGTGCCCTTAAGAACACTGAAGCTTTCTTT | CSALKNTEAFF
TRBJ2-7 | TRBV29-1 | NA | TRBD1 | TGCAGCGTTAAACCGGGACAGTTAAAAGAGGAACAGTACTTC | CSVKPGQLKEEQYF
TRBJ2-6 | TRBV7-8 | once | TRBD1 | TGTGCCCAGGCGGACAGGGCTGGGGCCAACGTCCTGACTTTC | CAQADRAGANVLTF
TRBJ1-1 | TRBV25-1 | NA | NA | TGTGCCAGCGGGTGGGCAGGGGCTTCTGAAGCTTTCTTT | CASGWAGASEAFF
TRBJ1-6 | TRBV28 | NA | NA | TGTGCCAGCAGTTTGACCCGCGGTAATTCACCCCTCCACTTT | CASSLTRGNSPLHF
TRBJ1-1 | TRBV7-8 | NA | NA | TGTGCCAGCAGCTTAGTTACAGGGAACACTGAAGCTTTCTTT | CASSLVTGNTEAFF
TRBJ1-4 | TRBV5-1 | NA | NA | TGCGCCAGCAGCGGGGCAGGGACTAATGAAAAACTGTTTTTT | CASSGAGTNEKLFF
TRBJ1-2 | TRBV11-3 | NA | TRBD1 | TGTGCCAGCAGCTTAAGAGGACAGGGCTTCGGCTACACCTTC | CASSLRGQGFGYTF
TRBJ1-1 | TRBV5-1 | NA | NA | TGCGCCAGCAGCTCCGCACAGACGAACACTGAAGCTTTCTTT | CASSSAQTNTEAFF
TRBJ2-2 | TRBV6-4 | few | TRBD2 | TGTGCCAGCAGTGCCCGGGGGGGATTTAACACCGGGGAGCTGTTTTTT | CASSARGGFNTGELFF
TRBJ1-2 | TRBV18 | few | TRBD1 | TGTGCCAGCTCCCTGTCGGGACAGGCGGGGTATGGCTACACCTTC | CASSLSGQAGYGYTF
TRBJ2-7 | TRBV28 | once | TRBD2 | TGTGCCAGCAGTTTATTGAGAAGCGGGGGAGGAAACGAGCAGTACTTC | CASSLLRSGGGNEQYF
TRBJ2-6 | TRBV30 | NA | TRBD1 | TGTGCCTGGAGTAGGGACAGGTTTTTATCTGGGGCCAACGTCCTGACTTTC | CAWSRDRFLSGANVLTF
TRBJ1-4 | TRBV2 | NA | TRBD1 | TGTGCCAGCAGTGCGAATTCAGGGGGCACTAATGAAAAACTGTTTTTT | CASSANSGGTNEKLFF
TRBJ1-5 | TRBV28 | NA | TRBD1 | TGTGCCAGCAGTCCGACAGGGGACCTATGGCCCCAGCATTTT | CASSPTGDLWPQHF
TRBJ2-7 | TRBV7-8 | NA | NA | TGTGCCAGCAGCTCAGTGGGGCCGCCCCTGTTGGACTACGAGCAGTACTTC | CASSSVGPPLLDYEQYF
TRBJ2-7 | TRBV7-6 | NA | TRBD2 | TGTGCCAGCAGCGCCACTAGCGGGGGGCGAGGAGAGCAGTACTTC | CASSATSGGRGEQYF
TRBJ2-7 | TRBV5-6 | NA | TRBD2 | TGTGCCAGCAGCTTGACTAGCGGGGGCTACGAGCAGTACTTC | CASSLTSGGYEQYF
TRBJ1-4 | TRBV10-2 | NA | NA | TGCGCCAGCAGTGAAGCGTTTAATGAAAAACTGTTTTTT | CASSEAFNEKLFF
TRBJ1-5 | TRBV19 | NA | NA | TGTGCCAGTACCAAGGGAGCCGGGAATCAGCCCCAGCATTTT | CASTKGAGNQPQHF
TRBJ2-7 | TRBV27 | few | NA | TGTGCCAGCAGTTTATGGGGGCTGAACGACGAGCAGTACTTC | CASSLWGLNDEQYF
TRBJ2-1 | TRBV9 | NA | TRBD2 | TGTGCCAGCAGCGCTACTAGCGGGGGGTACAATGAGCAGTTCTTC | CASSATSGGYNEQFF
TRBJ2-1 | TRBV27 | few | TRBD1 | TGTGCCAGCAGTCCAAGACAGGGGGCCTACAATGAGCAGTTCTTC | CASSPRQGAYNEQFF
TRBJ1-1 | TRBV2 | medium-sized | NA | TGTGCCAGCCGGTCAGGGGCGCGGGCTTTCTTT | CASRSGARAFF